These 13 T cell receptor beta chains were all obtained from the same sample, sequenced in a study of T cell changes during pregnancy in multiple sclerosis. Profiled with immunoSEQ multiplex PCR; TCRdb holds only in-frame clones, not every one. The sample comprises 90,000 to 95,000 clones, 90% to 95% of which are singletons, and less than 2.5% rests with the top ten. The starting material was peripheral blood, obtained in the third trimester of pregnancy. These receptors came from a female donor with multiple sclerosis, enrolled in a pregnancy study.

Points on this clone: Other DNA sequences within the sample encode an identical CDR3. The rearrangement joins TRBV11-3 to TRBJ2-7, with TRBD2 as a possible D gene (6 bases). Germline loops: CDR1 SGHNT, CDR2 YENEEA. The CDR3 runs 13 residues. V lost 3 bases to trimming and J lost 1 base, with 7 bases between them. CDR3 sequence (DNA): TGTGCCAGCAGCTTGCGGGATTCCTACGAGCAGTACTTC. This gives the protein CASSLRDSYEQYF.

The CDR3 DNA sequence: TGTGCCAGCAGTGTAAACAGCTATACCACAGATACGCAGTATTTT. It codes for CASSVNSYTTDTQYF. The chain employs TRBV28 and TRBJ2-3; no clear D. Germline V gives CDR1 MDHEN, CDR2 SYDVKM. V lost 5 bases to trimming and J lost 2 bases, with 14 bases between them. CDR3 length: 15 residues.

The chain has TRBV10-3 and TRBJ2-7; 8 bases are shared with TRBD2. The CDR3 runs to 13 residues. After removal of 7 bases from V and 2 bases from J, the junction contained 4 bases not matched to a gene. Looked up from germline, CDR1 is ENHRY and CDR2 is SYGVKD. The CDR3 loop reads CAIMNGRAYEQYF. In nucleotides, the CDR3 is TGTGCCATCATGAACGGGAGGGCCTACGAGCAGTACTTC.

Note on this clone: At one end the junction does not follow the germline gene, possibly because of a read error. V and J are TRBV7-7 and TRBJ2-1; D is ambiguous. The CDR3 spans 13 residues. Germline CDR1 reads SSHAT; CDR2 reads FNYEAQ (reference sequence). CDR3: CASSLGTYNEQFF. CDR3 in DNA: TGTGCTAGCAGCTTAGGCACTTACAATGAGCAGTTCTTC. The full variable domain, with the rest looked up from reference TRBV7-7 and TRBJ2-1, is GAGVSQSPRYKVTKRGQDVTLRCDPISSHATLYWYQQALGQGPEFLTYFNYEAQPDKSGLPSDRFSAERPEGSISTLTIQRTEQRDSAMYRCASSLGTYNEQFFGPGTRLTVL.

V is TRBV6-1 and J is TRBJ2-3, with a weak D call TRBD2 (7 bases). This CDR3 has 15 amino acids. From germline, CDR1 is MNHNS and CDR2 SASEGT. V lost 7 bases, J lost 3 bases, and 17 bases lay in between. CDR3 in amino acids: CASKVFGGLTDTQYF. The CDR3 region has the DNA TGTGCCAGCAAGGTTTTCGGGGGGCTAACAGATACGCAGTATTTT.

This clone was found once. The gene calls are TRBV6-5 and TRBJ1-6, with D perhaps matching TRBD1 (5 bases). The V and J ends lost 2 bases and 8 bases respectively, with 16 bases between them. CDR1 and CDR2 from the germline V gene are MNHEY and SVGAGI. CDR3 length: 16 amino acids. The CDR3 loop is CASSYLGVQGDSPLHF. DNA of the CDR3: TGTGCCAGCAGTTACCTCGGTGTTCAGGGCGATTCACCCCTCCACTTT.

CDR3: CASSLDGTGLYGYTF. CDR3 in DNA: TGTGCCAGCAGCCTCGACGGAACAGGGCTCTATGGCTACACCTTC. The rearrangement uses TRBV9 and TRBJ1-2; TRBD1 is a possible D gene (6 bases). V lost 4 bases, J lost 4 bases, and 17 bases lay in between. Germline CDR1 reads SGDLS; CDR2 reads YYNGEE. This CDR3 comprises 15 residues.

The rearrangement joins TRBV7-2 to TRBJ1-1; D is perhaps TRBD1 (5 bases). The germline CDR1 and CDR2 sequences are SGHTA and FQGNSA. This CDR3 has 13 residues. Trimming stripped 2 bases from V and 13 bases from J, with 17 bases between. The chain's CDR3 is CASSLIGGPAHFF. The CDR3 DNA is TGTGCCAGCAGCTTAATCGGGGGACCGGCACATTTCTTT.

V and J are TRBV27 and TRBJ1-2; tentatively, D is TRBD1 (5 bases). V lost 3 bases and J lost 3, with 17 bases in between. In germline, CDR1 is MNHEY, CDR2 SMNVEV (reference sequence). This CDR3 spans 16 amino acids. In DNA form, the CDR3 reads TGTGCCAGCAGTTTCTCTGGGGGGGAGAAGGACTATGGCTACACCTTC. This codes for CASSFSGGEKDYGYTF.

The chain combines TRBV7-9 with TRBJ2-6; TRBD1 agrees at 11 bases. The CDR3 is made up of 17 amino acids. V lost 4 bases to trimming and J lost 2 bases; unmatched junction nucleotides: 4. The germline V gene encodes CDR1 SEHNR and CDR2 FQNEAQ (reference sequence). The CDR3 DNA follows: TGTGCCAGCAGCTACGGACAGGGGGCAACTGGGGCCAACGTCCTGACTTTC. Its protein product is CASSYGQGATGANVLTF.

The V gene is TRBV5-1, the J gene TRBJ2-5; 7 nucleotides align to TRBD1. Germline CDR1 is SGHRS and CDR2 is YFSETQ. V was pared by 3 bases and J by 2 bases, with 4 bases of the junction left unmatched. This CDR3 region has 14 residues. CDR3 sequence: CASSSTGDQETQYF. CDR3 nucleotides: TGCGCCAGCAGCTCAACAGGGGATCAAGAGACCCAGTACTTC.

CDR3 bases: TGCGCCAGCAGCCAAGGAGCACTAGCGGGAGTTGAGACCCAGTACTTC. Protein: CASSQGALAGVETQYF. V gene TRBV4-1 combines with J gene TRBJ2-5; 11 positions match TRBD2. With 1 base clipped from V and 5 bases from J, the junction kept 6 bases outside the gene matches. The CDR3 spans 16 residues. The germline gives CDR1 MGHRA, CDR2 YSYEKL.

This CDR3 is CASLEEGAVNTGELFF. The CDR3 DNA reads as TGTGCCAGCTTGGAGGAGGGGGCAGTAAACACCGGGGAGCTGTTTTTT. The chain couples TRBV19 to TRBJ2-2, with D possibly matching TRBD1 (7 bases). From germline, CDR1 is LNHDA and CDR2 SQIVND (reference sequence). The CDR3 spans 16 residues. Trimming shortened V by 9 bases and J by 2 bases, and 19 bases separated the two germline ends.